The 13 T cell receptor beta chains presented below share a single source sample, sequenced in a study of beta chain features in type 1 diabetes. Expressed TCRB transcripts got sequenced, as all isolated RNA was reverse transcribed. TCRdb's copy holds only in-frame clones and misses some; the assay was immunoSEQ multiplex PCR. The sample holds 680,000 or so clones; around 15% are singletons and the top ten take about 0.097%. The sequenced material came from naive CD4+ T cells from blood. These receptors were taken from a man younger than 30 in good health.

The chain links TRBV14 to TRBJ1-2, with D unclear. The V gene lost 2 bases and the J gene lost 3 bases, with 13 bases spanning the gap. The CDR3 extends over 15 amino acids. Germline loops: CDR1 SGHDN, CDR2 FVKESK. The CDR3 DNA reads TGTGCCAGCAGCCAATTATCGGCCGAGGACTATGGCTACACCTTC. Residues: CASSQLSAEDYGYTF. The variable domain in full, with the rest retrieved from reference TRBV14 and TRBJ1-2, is EAGVTQFPSHSVIEKGQTVTLRCDPISGHDNLYWYRRVMGKEIKFLLHFVKESKQDESGMPNNRFLAERTGGTYSTLKVQPAELEDSGVYFCASSQLSAEDYGYTFGSGTRLTVV.

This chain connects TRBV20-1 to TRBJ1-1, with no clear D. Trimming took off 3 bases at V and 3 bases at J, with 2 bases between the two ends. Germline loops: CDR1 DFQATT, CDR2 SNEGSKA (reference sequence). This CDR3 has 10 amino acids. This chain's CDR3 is CSASHTEAFF. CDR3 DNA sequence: TGCAGTGCTAGCCACACTGAAGCTTTCTTT.

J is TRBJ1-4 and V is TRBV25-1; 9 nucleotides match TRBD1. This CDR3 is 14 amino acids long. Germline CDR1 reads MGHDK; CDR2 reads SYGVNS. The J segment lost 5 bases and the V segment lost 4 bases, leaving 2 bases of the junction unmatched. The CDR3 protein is CASSGDRGNEKLFF. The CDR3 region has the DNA TGTGCCAGCAGTGGTGACAGGGGGAATGAAAAACTGTTTTTT.

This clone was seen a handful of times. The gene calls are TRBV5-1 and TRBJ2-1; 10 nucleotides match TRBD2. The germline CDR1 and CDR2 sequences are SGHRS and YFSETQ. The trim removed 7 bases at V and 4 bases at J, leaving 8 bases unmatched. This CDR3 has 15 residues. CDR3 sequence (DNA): TGCGCCAGCGGGGAGCGGGAGGGCCCGTACAATGAGCAGTTCTTC. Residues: CASGEREGPYNEQFF.

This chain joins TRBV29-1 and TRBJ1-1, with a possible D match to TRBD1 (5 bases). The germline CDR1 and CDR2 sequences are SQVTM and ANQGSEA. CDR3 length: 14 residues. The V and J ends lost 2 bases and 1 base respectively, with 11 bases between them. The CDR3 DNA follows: TGCAGCGTTGAATCCCGTGGACAGAACACTGAAGCTTTCTTT. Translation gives CSVESRGQNTEAFF. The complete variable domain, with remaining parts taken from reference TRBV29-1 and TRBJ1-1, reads SAVISQKPSRDICQRGTSLTIQCQVDSQVTMMFWYRQQPGQSLTLIATANQGSEATYESGFVIDKFPISRPNLTFSTLTVSNMSPEDSSIYLCSVESRGQNTEAFFGQGTRLTVV.

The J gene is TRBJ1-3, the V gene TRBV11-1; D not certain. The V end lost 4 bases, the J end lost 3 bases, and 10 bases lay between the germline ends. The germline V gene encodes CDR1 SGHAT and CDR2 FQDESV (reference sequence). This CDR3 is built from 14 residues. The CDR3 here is CASSSDPDGNTIYF. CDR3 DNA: TGTGCCAGCAGCTCGGACCCAGATGGAAACACCATATATTTT.

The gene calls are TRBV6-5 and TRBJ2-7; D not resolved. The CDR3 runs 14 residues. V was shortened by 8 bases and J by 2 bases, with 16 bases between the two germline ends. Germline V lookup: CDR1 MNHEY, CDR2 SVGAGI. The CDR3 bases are TGTGCCAGCGGGCCTACCCCGGGCCCCTACGAGCAGTACTTC. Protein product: CASGPTPGPYEQYF.

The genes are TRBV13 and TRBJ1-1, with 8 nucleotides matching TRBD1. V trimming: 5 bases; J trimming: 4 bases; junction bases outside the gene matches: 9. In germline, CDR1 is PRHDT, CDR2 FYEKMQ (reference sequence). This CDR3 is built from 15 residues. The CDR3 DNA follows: TGTGCCAGCAGCCTCAGGACAGGGCTAGGCACTGAAGCTTTCTTT. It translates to CASSLRTGLGTEAFF.

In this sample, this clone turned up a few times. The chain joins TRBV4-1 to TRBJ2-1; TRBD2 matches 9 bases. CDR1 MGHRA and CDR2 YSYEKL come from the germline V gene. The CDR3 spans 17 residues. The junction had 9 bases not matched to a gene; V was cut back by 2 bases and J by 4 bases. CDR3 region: CASSQPLSGGLYNEQFF. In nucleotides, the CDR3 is TGCGCCAGCAGCCAACCTCTGAGCGGGGGGTTGTACAATGAGCAGTTCTTC.

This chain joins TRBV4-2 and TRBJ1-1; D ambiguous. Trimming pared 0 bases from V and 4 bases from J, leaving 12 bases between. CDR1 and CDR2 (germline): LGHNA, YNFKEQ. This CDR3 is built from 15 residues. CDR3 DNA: TGTGCCAGCAGCCAAGAACTGGGTATGAGCACTGAAGCTTTCTTT. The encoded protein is CASSQELGMSTEAFF.

The CDR3 DNA is TGTGCCAGCAGCTTCACTAGCGGGGGAAACTACGAGCAGTACTTC. It yields the protein CASSFTSGGNYEQYF. V gene TRBV7-8 combines with J gene TRBJ2-7, with 11 bases that match TRBD2. The CDR3 has 15 residues. CDR1 is SGHVS and CDR2 is FQNEAQ in the germline V gene. V trimming: 3 bases; J trimming: 3 bases; junction bases outside the gene matches: 4.

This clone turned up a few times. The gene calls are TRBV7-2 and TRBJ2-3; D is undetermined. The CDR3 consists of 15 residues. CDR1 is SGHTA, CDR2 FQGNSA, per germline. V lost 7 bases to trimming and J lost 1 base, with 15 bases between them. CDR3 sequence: CASTLQTGGTDTQYF. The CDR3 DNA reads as TGTGCCAGCACCCTTCAGACTGGGGGCACAGATACGCAGTATTTT.

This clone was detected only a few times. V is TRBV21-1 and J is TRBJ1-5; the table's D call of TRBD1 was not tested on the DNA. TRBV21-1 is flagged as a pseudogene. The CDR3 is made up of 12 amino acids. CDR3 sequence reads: CAKGRGYQPQHF. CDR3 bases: TGTGCTAAGGGCAGGGGGTATCAGCCCCAGCATTTT.